One sample yielded the 10 T cell receptor beta chains listed below, sequenced in a study of blood T cell repertoires in COVID-19. The table came from immunoSEQ multiplex PCR; TCRdb's copy has only in-frame clones and leaves some out. Of roughly 390,000 clones listed, approximately 81% are singletons. Input material: peripheral blood. These receptors originate from a woman between 18 and 30 years old with acute or convalescent COVID-19.

This clone was picked up one time. The V gene is TRBV27, the J gene TRBJ2-1; tentative D call: TRBD2 (5 bases). Trimming stripped 0 bases from V and 2 bases from J, with 5 bases between. CDR1 is MNHEY and CDR2 is SMNVEV in the germline V gene (reference sequence). This CDR3 region has 14 residues. The CDR3 region is CASSLSGAYNEQFF. CDR3 nucleotide sequence: TGTGCCAGCAGTTTATCCGGGGCCTACAATGAGCAGTTCTTC.

J is TRBJ2-7 and V is TRBV11-2; D is unclear. The CDR3 length is 12 residues. CDR1 and CDR2 (germline): SGHAT, FQNNGV. V lost 5 bases and J lost 6, with 11 bases in between. CDR3 in DNA: TGTGCCAGCAGCGCACCTCGGTTCGAGCAGTACTTC. This sequence encodes CASSAPRFEQYF.

V is TRBV9 and J is TRBJ2-1; 13 bases match TRBD2. V shed 3 bases, J shed 8 bases, and the junction held 11 bases outside the gene matches. Germline CDR1 is SGDLS and CDR2 is YYNGEE. The CDR3 consists of 17 residues. This chain's CDR3 is CASSGLGTSGTGDEQFF. In nucleotides, the CDR3 is TGTGCCAGCAGCGGCCTAGGGACTAGCGGGACGGGAGATGAGCAGTTCTTC.

The chain has TRBV12-5 and TRBJ2-1; no firm D call. Germline V CDR1 and CDR2: LGHNT, FRNRAP. Trimming removed 3 bases from V and 8 bases from J, with 8 bases in between. CDR3 length: 12 amino acids. CDR3 residues: CASGFSADEQFF. CDR3 coding DNA: TGTGCTAGTGGTTTTTCGGCGGATGAGCAGTTCTTC. The full variable domain, in which reference TRBV12-5 and TRBJ2-1 provide the parts outside the CDR3, is DARVTQTPRHKVTEMGQEVTMRCQPILGHNTVFWYRQTMMQGLELLAYFRNRAPLDDSGMPKDRFSAEMPDATLATLKIQPSEPRDSAVYFCASGFSADEQFFGPGTRLTVL.

This chain uses TRBV9 with TRBJ1-2, with D possibly matching TRBD1 (6 bases). The CDR3 has 15 amino acids. The V end lost 4 bases, the J end lost 8 bases, and 21 bases lay between the germline ends. Germline CDR1 reads SGDLS; CDR2 reads YYNGEE. The CDR3 loop reads CASSTRGGGREGYTF. Here the CDR3 DNA reads TGTGCCAGCAGCACCCGTGGGGGGGGCCGGGAGGGCTACACCTTC.

The chain couples TRBV5-1 to TRBJ1-6; TRBD1 might be the D (5 bases). The germline gives CDR1 SGHRS, CDR2 YFSETQ. The CDR3 runs to 15 residues. V was trimmed by 0 bases and J by 7 bases, leaving 11 bases between them. The CDR3 here is CASSLEGAWNSPLHF. CDR3 nucleotide sequence: TGCGCCAGCAGCTTGGAAGGGGCATGGAATTCACCCCTCCACTTT.

The V gene is TRBV3-1 (or the pseudogene TRBV3-2), the J gene TRBJ1-1; 7 bases line up with TRBD1. Germline V lookup: CDR1 LGHDT, CDR2 YNNKEL (reference sequence). V shed 2 bases, J shed 6 bases, and the junction held 9 bases outside the gene matches. This CDR3 spans 15 amino acids. CDR3 sequence (DNA): TGTGCCAGCAGCCAACTTAGGGGGCGGGGAGCTGAAGCTTTCTTT. This translates into CASSQLRGRGAEAFF.

This chain links TRBV30 with TRBJ1-2; D gene uncertain. This CDR3 is built from 10 residues. The V end was cut by 1 base, the J end by 7 bases, with 4 bases between. In germline, CDR1 is GTSNPN, CDR2 SVGIG (reference sequence). The CDR3 reads CAWSDLGYTF. Here the CDR3 DNA reads TGTGCCTGGAGTGATCTTGGCTACACCTTC.

J is TRBJ2-7 and V is TRBV24-1; TRBD1 aligns across 11 bases. Unmatched junction bases numbered 6, after V lost 4 bases and J lost 5 bases. CDR3 length: 15 residues. Germline CDR1 is KGHDR and CDR2 is SFDVKD. The chain's CDR3 is CATSDPGTGGNEQYF. The CDR3 DNA reads as TGTGCCACCAGTGACCCCGGGACAGGGGGAAACGAGCAGTACTTC.

The chain links TRBV27 to TRBJ2-3, with D possibly TRBD2 on 5 matching bases. The ends were cut back, 8 bases at V and 12 bases at J, with 15 bases in the middle. CDR1 and CDR2 from the germline V gene are MNHEY and SMNVEV (reference sequence). The CDR3 extends over 11 amino acids. CDR3 in DNA: TGTGCCAGCGAGCTTGGAGGTAGTCAGTATTTT. The encoded protein is CASELGGSQYF.